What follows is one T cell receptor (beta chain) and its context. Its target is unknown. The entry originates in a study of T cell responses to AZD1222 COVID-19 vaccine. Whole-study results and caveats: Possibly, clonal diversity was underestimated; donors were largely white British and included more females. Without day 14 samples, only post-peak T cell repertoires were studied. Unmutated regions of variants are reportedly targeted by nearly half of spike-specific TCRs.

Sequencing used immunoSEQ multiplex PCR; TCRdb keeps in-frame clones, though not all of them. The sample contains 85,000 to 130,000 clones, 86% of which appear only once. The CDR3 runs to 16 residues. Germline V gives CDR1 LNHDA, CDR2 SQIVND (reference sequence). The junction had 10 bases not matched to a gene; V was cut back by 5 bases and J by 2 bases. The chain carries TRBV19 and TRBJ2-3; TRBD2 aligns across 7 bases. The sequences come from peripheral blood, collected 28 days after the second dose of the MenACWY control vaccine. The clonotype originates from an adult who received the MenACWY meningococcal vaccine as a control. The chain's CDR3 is CASSEERGVFTDTQYF. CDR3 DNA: TGTGCCAGTAGTGAGGAGCGGGGTGTTTTCACAGATACGCAGTATTTT.